A selection of T cell receptor beta chains follows, all from one sample in a study of shared clonotypes between healthy human individuals. Sequencing was performed with immunoSEQ multiplex PCR; in TCRdb, only in-frame clones are kept and a portion is missing. The sample holds about 1.5 million clones, around 98% seen once. The sequencing input was naive CD4+ T cells sorted from blood. Receptors originate from a man aged 25-45 years in good health. Each CDR3 is given with its conserved first and last residue. D genes are given only for firm matches. Size is stated for part of the rows, as once, few or many counts, or as a class when the clone is expanded.

V gene: TRBV9; D gene: NA; clone size: NA; J gene: TRBJ1-1; CDR3 protein: CASRAPDIGNTEAFF; CDR3 DNA: TGTGCCAGCAGGGCTCCGGACATCGGGAACACTGAAGCTTTCTTT
V gene: TRBV5-6; D gene: NA; clone size: once; J gene: TRBJ2-1; CDR3 protein: CASSLGRDNEQFF; CDR3 DNA: TGTGCCAGCAGCTTGGGCAGGGACAATGAGCAGTTCTTC
V gene: TRBV7-9; D gene: TRBD1; clone size: NA; J gene: TRBJ1-2; CDR3 protein: CASSLSQGQGNYGYTF; CDR3 DNA: TGTGCCAGCAGCTTATCACAGGGGCAGGGTAACTATGGCTACACCTTC
V gene: TRBV6-5; D gene: NA; clone size: NA; J gene: TRBJ2-1; CDR3 protein: CASSTRVAERGEQFF; CDR3 DNA: TGTGCCAGCAGTACCCGAGTAGCGGAGAGAGGGGAGCAGTTCTTC
V gene: TRBV28; D gene: NA; clone size: few; J gene: TRBJ1-2; CDR3 protein: CASSLGTYGYTF; CDR3 DNA: TGTGCCAGCAGTTTGGGGACCTATGGCTACACCTTC
V gene: TRBV18; D gene: TRBD2; clone size: NA; J gene: TRBJ2-1; CDR3 protein: CASSPPSGSSDEQFF; CDR3 DNA: TGTGCCAGCTCACCCCCTAGCGGGAGTTCAGATGAGCAGTTCTTC
V gene: TRBV7-9; D gene: TRBD1; clone size: NA; J gene: TRBJ2-5; CDR3 protein: CANSLGNRGSQTQYF; CDR3 DNA: TGTGCCAACAGCTTAGGGAACAGGGGTTCGCAGACCCAGTACTTC
V gene: TRBV5-4; D gene: NA; clone size: once; J gene: TRBJ2-7; CDR3 protein: CASSLAGRGYEQYF; CDR3 DNA: TGTGCCAGCAGCTTGGCCGGCCGGGGGTACGAGCAGTACTTC
V gene: TRBV19; D gene: TRBD1; clone size: NA; J gene: TRBJ1-1; CDR3 protein: CASTRGRGGSGEAFF; CDR3 DNA: TGTGCCAGTACTCGGGGCAGGGGGGGTTCCGGTGAAGCTTTCTTT
V gene: TRBV5-4; D gene: NA; clone size: NA; J gene: TRBJ1-2; CDR3 protein: CASSLDRDYGYTF; CDR3 DNA: TGTGCCAGCAGCTTGGATCGGGACTATGGCTACACCTTC
V gene: TRBV6-5; D gene: NA; clone size: NA; J gene: TRBJ1-4; CDR3 protein: CASSYSPSGEKLFF; CDR3 DNA: TGTGCCAGCAGTTATTCCCCGTCAGGGGAAAAACTGTTTTTT
V gene: TRBV29-1; D gene: NA; clone size: NA; J gene: TRBJ1-2; CDR3 protein: CSVEMDQAGIKAYGYTF; CDR3 DNA: TGCAGCGTTGAAATGGACCAGGCAGGGATAAAGGCCTATGGCTACACCTTC
V gene: TRBV4-1; D gene: TRBD2; clone size: NA; J gene: TRBJ2-2; CDR3 protein: CASSQGLAVSRTGELFF; CDR3 DNA: TGCGCCAGCAGCCAGGGACTAGCAGTCTCCAGAACCGGGGAGCTGTTTTTT
V gene: TRBV10-3; D gene: NA; clone size: once; J gene: TRBJ2-1; CDR3 protein: CAISVVSEYNEQFF; CDR3 DNA: TGTGCCATCAGTGTGGTGTCAGAGTACAATGAGCAGTTCTTC
V gene: TRBV5-1; D gene: TRBD2; clone size: NA; J gene: TRBJ2-3; CDR3 protein: CASSLRLAGDSDTQYF; CDR3 DNA: TGCGCCAGCAGCCTACGACTAGCGGGAGACTCAGATACGCAGTATTTT
V gene: TRBV5-1; D gene: TRBD2; clone size: NA; J gene: TRBJ2-1; CDR3 protein: CASSFGLAGVVEQFF; CDR3 DNA: TGCGCCAGCAGCTTCGGACTAGCGGGAGTTGTTGAGCAGTTCTTC
V gene: TRBV10-3; D gene: NA; clone size: NA; J gene: TRBJ2-7; CDR3 protein: CAIRGVATSYEQYF; CDR3 DNA: TGTGCCATCCGAGGGGTAGCGACCTCCTACGAGCAGTACTTC
V gene: TRBV10-1; D gene: TRBD2; clone size: once; J gene: TRBJ2-7; CDR3 protein: CASSERSGTNEQYF; CDR3 DNA: TGCGCCAGCAGTGAAAGAAGCGGGACCAACGAGCAGTACTTC
V gene: TRBV19; D gene: NA; clone size: NA; J gene: TRBJ1-2; CDR3 protein: CASSIDLGTAYGYTF; CDR3 DNA: TGTGCCAGTAGTATAGATTTGGGGACGGCATATGGCTACACCTTC
V gene: TRBV7-9; D gene: NA; clone size: NA; J gene: TRBJ2-1; CDR3 protein: CASSRELGLLSYNEQFF; CDR3 DNA: TGTGCCAGCAGCCGGGAGCTCGGGTTACTCTCCTACAATGAGCAGTTCTTC
V gene: TRBV11-2; D gene: TRBD1; clone size: once; J gene: TRBJ1-1; CDR3 protein: CASSRGQGAVTEAFF; CDR3 DNA: TGTGCCAGCAGCCGAGGTCAGGGGGCAGTCACTGAAGCTTTCTTT
V gene: TRBV9; D gene: NA; clone size: NA; J gene: TRBJ2-1; CDR3 protein: CASSVLGSYNEQFF; CDR3 DNA: TGTGCCAGCAGCGTACTGGGGTCCTACAATGAGCAGTTCTTC
V gene: TRBV5-1; D gene: TRBD2; clone size: once; J gene: TRBJ2-1; CDR3 protein: CASSPWTSGRIIGSYNEQFF; CDR3 DNA: TGCGCCAGCAGCCCCTGGACTAGCGGAAGAATTATAGGATCCTACAATGAGCAGTTCTTC
V gene: TRBV10-2; D gene: TRBD1; clone size: NA; J gene: TRBJ1-1; CDR3 protein: CASRDQGVGEAFF; CDR3 DNA: TGCGCCAGCAGGGACCAGGGGGTGGGTGAAGCTTTCTTT
V gene: TRBV28; D gene: NA; clone size: NA; J gene: TRBJ1-1; CDR3 protein: CASRRGQNTEAFF; CDR3 DNA: TGTGCCAGCAGGAGGGGCCAGAACACTGAAGCTTTCTTT
V gene: TRBV2; D gene: NA; clone size: NA; J gene: TRBJ2-7; CDR3 protein: CASSEGVYEQYF; CDR3 DNA: TGTGCCAGCAGTGAAGGGGTATACGAGCAGTACTTC
V gene: TRBV5-1; D gene: TRBD1; clone size: NA; J gene: TRBJ2-2; CDR3 protein: CASSLVAGQGNTGELFF; CDR3 DNA: TGCGCCAGCAGCTTGGTGGCGGGACAGGGAAACACCGGGGAGCTGTTTTTT
V gene: TRBV7-2; D gene: TRBD2; clone size: NA; J gene: TRBJ2-1; CDR3 protein: CASSLTRRPRLAHNEQFF; CDR3 DNA: TGTGCCAGCAGCTTGACACGACGTCCGCGACTAGCTCACAATGAGCAGTTCTTC
V gene: TRBV7-3; D gene: NA; clone size: NA; J gene: TRBJ2-1; CDR3 protein: CASSSSDSPPAEQFF; CDR3 DNA: TGTGCCAGCAGCTCCTCAGACTCGCCCCCGGCTGAGCAGTTCTTC
V gene: TRBV4-1; D gene: NA; clone size: NA; J gene: TRBJ1-1; CDR3 protein: CASSQEEGNTEAFF; CDR3 DNA: TGCGCCAGCAGCCAAGAGGAGGGGAACACTGAAGCTTTCTTT
V gene: TRBV7-9; D gene: NA; clone size: once; J gene: TRBJ2-6; CDR3 protein: CASSRTASGANVLTF; CDR3 DNA: TGTGCCAGCAGCAGGACAGCCTCTGGGGCCAACGTCCTGACTTTC
V gene: TRBV5-8; D gene: NA; clone size: NA; J gene: TRBJ1-1; CDR3 protein: CASSLPLPQGRAFF; CDR3 DNA: TGTGCCAGCAGCTTGCCACTCCCCCAGGGGAGGGCTTTCTTT
V gene: TRBV7-2; D gene: NA; clone size: NA; J gene: TRBJ1-3; CDR3 protein: CASSLVLGGNTIYF; CDR3 DNA: TGTGCCAGCAGCTTAGTGTTGGGTGGAAACACCATATATTTT
V gene: TRBV14; D gene: NA; clone size: NA; J gene: TRBJ1-2; CDR3 protein: CASSQQFNYGYTF; CDR3 DNA: TGTGCCAGCAGCCAACAGTTTAACTATGGCTACACCTTC
V gene: TRBV28; D gene: NA; clone size: NA; J gene: TRBJ1-2; CDR3 protein: CASSALGGYTF; CDR3 DNA: TGTGCCAGCAGTGCACTTGGGGGCTACACCTTC
V gene: TRBV7-8; D gene: NA; clone size: NA; J gene: TRBJ2-1; CDR3 protein: CASSLVQGMNEQFF; CDR3 DNA: TGTGCCAGCAGCTTAGTACAGGGAATGAATGAGCAGTTCTTC
V gene: TRBV2; D gene: NA; clone size: NA; J gene: TRBJ2-7; CDR3 protein: CASGWTDQGPYEQYF; CDR3 DNA: TGTGCCAGCGGGTGGACGGACCAAGGGCCTTACGAGCAGTACTTC
V gene: TRBV28; D gene: NA; clone size: NA; J gene: TRBJ1-5; CDR3 protein: CASTLSIRWKQPQHF; CDR3 DNA: TGTGCCAGCACCCTATCTATAAGGTGGAAACAGCCCCAGCATTTT
V gene: TRBV11-3; D gene: TRBD2; clone size: NA; J gene: TRBJ2-2; CDR3 protein: CASSLDGVGGPNTGELFF; CDR3 DNA: TGTGCCAGCAGCTTAGACGGGGTGGGAGGGCCGAACACCGGGGAGCTGTTTTTT
V gene: TRBV19; D gene: TRBD1; clone size: few; J gene: TRBJ1-5; CDR3 protein: CASRDYRGGNQPQHF; CDR3 DNA: TGTGCCAGTAGGGACTACAGGGGCGGCAATCAGCCCCAGCATTTT
V gene: TRBV29-1; D gene: TRBD1; clone size: NA; J gene: TRBJ1-2; CDR3 protein: CSAYPGTGEVDGYTF; CDR3 DNA: TGCAGCGCCTACCCAGGGACAGGGGAAGTGGATGGCTACACCTTC
V gene: TRBV2; D gene: NA; clone size: NA; J gene: TRBJ2-7; CDR3 protein: CASSDRGNEQYF; CDR3 DNA: TGTGCCAGCAGTGATCGGGGCAACGAGCAGTACTTC
V gene: TRBV27; D gene: NA; clone size: NA; J gene: TRBJ1-4; CDR3 protein: CASSQGMGKLFF; CDR3 DNA: TGTGCCAGCTCTCAGGGTATGGGAAAACTGTTTTTT
V gene: TRBV7-9; D gene: NA; clone size: NA; J gene: TRBJ1-1; CDR3 protein: CASSLILNTEAFF; CDR3 DNA: TGTGCCAGCAGCTTAATCCTGAACACTGAAGCTTTCTTT
V gene: TRBV25-1; D gene: NA; clone size: NA; J gene: TRBJ2-7; CDR3 protein: CASSRGAVAYEQYF; CDR3 DNA: TGTGCCAGCAGCCGAGGGGCAGTCGCCTACGAGCAGTACTTC
V gene: TRBV7-8; D gene: NA; clone size: NA; J gene: TRBJ1-5; CDR3 protein: CASSLALESTQPQHF; CDR3 DNA: TGTGCCAGCAGCTTAGCGCTAGAGAGTACTCAGCCCCAGCATTTT